This entry is about one T cell receptor (beta chain). Its specificity is unknown. A second PCR, run for 7 to 11 cycles, used a sample-barcoded 5' primer plus a J-beta primer mix. Sequencing yielded, for each sample, at least 3 million paired-end reads carrying CDR3. TCRdb called the 5' RACE reads again in MiXCR, with one record for every CDR3 protein. The repertoire holds fewer than 900,000 distinct CDR3 sequences, with about 36% as singletons. The germline V and J ends were trimmed by 1 base and 3 bases, with 15 bases remaining between them. Germline V gene lookup returns CDR1 LGHNA and CDR2 YSLEER. CDR3 length: 16 residues. These data belong to a study of blood T cells in healthy people across ages. General study results and limits: The long-lived group displayed more naive CD4+ cells, plus higher diversity, than the aged donors did.

All donors came from Russia, were Caucasian and healthy, and spanned ages 6 to 90. Specimen: blood. The sequence was collected from a man aged 18 to 29 in good health. The chain uses TRBV4-3 and TRBJ1-1; no clear D gene. The CDR3 spells CASSQVRIGVHTEAFF. The CDR3 DNA reads TGCGCCAGCAGCCAAGTCCGGATTGGGGTACACACTGAAGCTTTCTTT.